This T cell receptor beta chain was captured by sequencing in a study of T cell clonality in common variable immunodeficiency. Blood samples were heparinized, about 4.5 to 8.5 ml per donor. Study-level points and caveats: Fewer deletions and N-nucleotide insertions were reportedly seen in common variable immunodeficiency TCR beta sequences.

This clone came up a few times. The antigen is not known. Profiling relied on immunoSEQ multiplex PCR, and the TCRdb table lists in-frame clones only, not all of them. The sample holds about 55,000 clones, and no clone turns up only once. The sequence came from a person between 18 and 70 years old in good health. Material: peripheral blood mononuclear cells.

CDR3 bases read: TGTGCCAGTAGTGGGACAGGGTCAAACAATGAC. Translation gives CASSGTGSNND. The CDR3 in full is CASSGTGSNNDYTF. The chain carries TRBV19 and TRBJ1-2, with 9 bases that match TRBD1. Read data end 3 residues before the CDR3 end; the end is taken from the germline J gene. Germline lookup yields CDR1 LNHDA and CDR2 SQIVND (reference sequence). The CDR3 extends over 14 amino acids.